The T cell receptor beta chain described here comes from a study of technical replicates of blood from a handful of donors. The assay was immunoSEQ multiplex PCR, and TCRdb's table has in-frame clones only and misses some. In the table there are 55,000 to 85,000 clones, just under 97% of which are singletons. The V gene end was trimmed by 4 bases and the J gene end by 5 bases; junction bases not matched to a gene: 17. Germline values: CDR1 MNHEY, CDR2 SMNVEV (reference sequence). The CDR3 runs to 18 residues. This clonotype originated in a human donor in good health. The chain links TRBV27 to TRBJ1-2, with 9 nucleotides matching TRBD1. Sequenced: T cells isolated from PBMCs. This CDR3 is CASSSKGTGSGIPYGYTF. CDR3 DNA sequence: TGTGCCAGCAGTTCTAAGGGGACAGGGTCTGGAATCCCGTATGGCTACACCTTC.